This T cell receptor beta chain was sequenced in a study of blood T cell repertoires in COVID-19. Profiled with immunoSEQ multiplex PCR; TCRdb holds only in-frame clones, not every one. The sample has about 260,000 clones, 85% to 90% seen once. Between the trimmed V and J ends, which lost 3 bases and 7 bases, there was a span of 19 bases. Germline-derived CDR1 and CDR2 are MGHDK and SYGVNS. The CDR3 spans 16 residues. The sample taken for sequencing was peripheral blood. The V call is TRBV25-1, the J call TRBJ1-5, with TRBD1 as a possible D gene (5 bases). This clonotype was sampled from a human donor in a cohort sampled during active COVID-19. CDR3 sequence: CASSEGGAGVRQPQHF. CDR3 nucleotides: TGTGCCAGCAGTGAGGGAGGGGCCGGGGTTCGGCAGCCCCAGCATTTT.